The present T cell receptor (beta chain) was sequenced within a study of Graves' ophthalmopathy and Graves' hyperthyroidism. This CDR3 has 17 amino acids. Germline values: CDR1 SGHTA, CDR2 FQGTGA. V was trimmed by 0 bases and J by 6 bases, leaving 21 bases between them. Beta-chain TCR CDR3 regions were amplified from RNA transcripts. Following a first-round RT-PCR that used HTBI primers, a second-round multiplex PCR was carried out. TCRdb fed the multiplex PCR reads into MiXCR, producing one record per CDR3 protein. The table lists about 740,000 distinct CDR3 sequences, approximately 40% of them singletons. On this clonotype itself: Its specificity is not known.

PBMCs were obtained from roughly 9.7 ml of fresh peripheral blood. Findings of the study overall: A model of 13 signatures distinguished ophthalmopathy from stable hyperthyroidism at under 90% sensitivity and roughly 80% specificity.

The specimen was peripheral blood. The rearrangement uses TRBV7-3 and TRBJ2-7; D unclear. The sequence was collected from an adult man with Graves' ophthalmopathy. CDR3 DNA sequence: TGTGCCAGCAGCTTAACCGCTCGGACGACAACCTCCCCCGAGCAGTACTTC. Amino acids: CASSLTARTTTSPEQYF.